This T cell receptor beta chain emerged from a study of OX40 agonist ivuxolimab in advanced cancers. On the study more broadly: A mean age of approximately 60 years, range about 20 to 79, was recorded, and over 65% were male.

General observations from the study: In the 0.1-3.0 mg/kg groups, partial responders showed among the lowest expansion.

A remark on this clone: What it recognizes is unknown.

The CDR3 loop spans 16 amino acids. J lost 4 bases, V lost 4 bases, and 7 bases had no gene match. The germline V gene encodes CDR1 SGHNT and CDR2 YENEEA. Measured with immunoSEQ multiplex PCR; TCRdb has only the in-frame clones, and not every one. The table lists tens of thousands of clones, roughly 90% of them singletons. This TCR came from an adult with an advanced solid tumor such as melanoma, head and neck, liver or kidney cancer. The sample consisted of CD4+ or CD8+ T cells sorted from blood, taken in a trial of the OX40 agonist ivuxolimab. J is TRBJ2-2 and V is TRBV11-3; the match to TRBD1 covers 9 bases. The CDR3 spells CASSSPGQGFTGELFF. CDR3 bases: TGTGCCAGCAGCTCGCCGGGACAGGGTTTCACCGGGGAGCTGTTTTTT.